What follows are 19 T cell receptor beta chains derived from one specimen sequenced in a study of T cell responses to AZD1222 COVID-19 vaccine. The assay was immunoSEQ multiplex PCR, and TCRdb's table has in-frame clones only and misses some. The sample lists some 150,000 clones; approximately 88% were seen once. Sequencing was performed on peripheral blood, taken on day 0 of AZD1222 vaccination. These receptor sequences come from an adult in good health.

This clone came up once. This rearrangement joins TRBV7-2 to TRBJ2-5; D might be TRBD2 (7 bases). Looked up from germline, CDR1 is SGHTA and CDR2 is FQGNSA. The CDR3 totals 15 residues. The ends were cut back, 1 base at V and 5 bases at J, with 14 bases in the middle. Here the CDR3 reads CASSLGRGRRETQYF. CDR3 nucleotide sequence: TGTGCCAGCAGCTTAGGGCGGGGGCGAAGGGAGACCCAGTACTTC.

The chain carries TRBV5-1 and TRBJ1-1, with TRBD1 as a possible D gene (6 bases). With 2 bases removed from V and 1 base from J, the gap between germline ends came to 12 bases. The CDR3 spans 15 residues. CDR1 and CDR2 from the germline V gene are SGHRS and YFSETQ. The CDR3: CASSFIGGSNTEAFF. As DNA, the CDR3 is TGCGCCAGCAGCTTTATAGGGGGATCGAACACTGAAGCTTTCTTT.

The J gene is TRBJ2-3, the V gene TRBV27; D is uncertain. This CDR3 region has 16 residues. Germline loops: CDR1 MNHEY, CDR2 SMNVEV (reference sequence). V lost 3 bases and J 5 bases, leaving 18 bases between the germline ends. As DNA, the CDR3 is TGTGCCAGCAGTTTGCGACTCCCGGTGGGGAAAGATACGCAGTATTTT. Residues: CASSLRLPVGKDTQYF.

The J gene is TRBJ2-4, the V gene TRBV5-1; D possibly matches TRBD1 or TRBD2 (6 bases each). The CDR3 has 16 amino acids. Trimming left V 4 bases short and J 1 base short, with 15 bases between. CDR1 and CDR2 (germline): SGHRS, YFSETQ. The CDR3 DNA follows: TGCGCCAGCAGCCCTGGGTGGGGGGCGGCCAAAAACATTCAGTACTTC. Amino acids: CASSPGWGAAKNIQYF.

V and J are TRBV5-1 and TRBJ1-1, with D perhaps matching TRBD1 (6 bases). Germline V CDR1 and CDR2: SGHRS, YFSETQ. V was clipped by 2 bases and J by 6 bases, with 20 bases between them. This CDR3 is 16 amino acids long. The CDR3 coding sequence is TGCGCCAGCAGCTTCCAGGGGCCGTCGAGGGGTGCTGAAGCTTTCTTT. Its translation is CASSFQGPSRGAEAFF.

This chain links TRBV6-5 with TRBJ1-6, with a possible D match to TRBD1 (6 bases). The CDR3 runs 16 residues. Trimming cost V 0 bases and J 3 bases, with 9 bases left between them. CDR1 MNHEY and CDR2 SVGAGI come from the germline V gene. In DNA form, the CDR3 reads TGTGCCAGCAGTTACTCCGGACAGATCTATAATTCACCCCTCCACTTT. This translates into CASSYSGQIYNSPLHF.

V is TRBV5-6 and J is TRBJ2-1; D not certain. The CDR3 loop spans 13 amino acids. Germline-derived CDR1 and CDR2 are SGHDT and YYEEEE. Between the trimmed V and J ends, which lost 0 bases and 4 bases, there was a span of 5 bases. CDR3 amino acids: CASSLDRYNEQFF. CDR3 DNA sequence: TGTGCCAGCAGCTTGGACAGATACAATGAGCAGTTCTTC.

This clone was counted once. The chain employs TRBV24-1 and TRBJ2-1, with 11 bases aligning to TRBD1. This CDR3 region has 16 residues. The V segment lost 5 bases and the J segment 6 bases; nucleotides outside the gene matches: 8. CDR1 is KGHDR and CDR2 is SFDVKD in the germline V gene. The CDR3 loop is CATSAAPGQGGNEQFF. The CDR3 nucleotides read TGTGCCACCAGTGCCGCGCCGGGACAGGGGGGCAATGAGCAGTTCTTC.

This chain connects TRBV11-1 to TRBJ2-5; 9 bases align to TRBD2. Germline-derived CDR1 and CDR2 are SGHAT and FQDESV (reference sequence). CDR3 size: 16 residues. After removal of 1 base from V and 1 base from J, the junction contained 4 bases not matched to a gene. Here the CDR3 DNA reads TGTGCCAGCAGCTTAGGGACTAGCGCCAGCCAAGAGACCCAGTACTTC. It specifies CASSLGTSASQETQYF. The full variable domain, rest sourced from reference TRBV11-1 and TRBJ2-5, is EAEVAQSPRYKITEKSQAVAFWCDPISGHATLYWYRQILGQGPELLVQFQDESVVDDSQLPKDRFSAERLKGVDSTLKIQPAELGDSAMYLCASSLGTSASQETQYFGPGTRLLVL.

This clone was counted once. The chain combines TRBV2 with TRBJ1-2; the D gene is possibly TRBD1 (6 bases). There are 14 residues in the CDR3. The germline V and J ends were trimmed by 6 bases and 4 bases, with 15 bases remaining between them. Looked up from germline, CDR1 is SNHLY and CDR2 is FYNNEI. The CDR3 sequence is CASSLQGIGYGYTF. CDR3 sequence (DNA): TGTGCCAGCAGCCTCCAGGGGATCGGCTATGGCTACACCTTC. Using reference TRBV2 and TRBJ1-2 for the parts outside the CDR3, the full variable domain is EPEVTQTPSHQVTQMGQEVILRCVPISNHLYFYWYRQILGQKVEFLVSFYNNEISEKSEIFDDQFSVERPDGSNFTLKIRSTKLEDSAMYFCASSLQGIGYGYTFGSGTRLTVV.

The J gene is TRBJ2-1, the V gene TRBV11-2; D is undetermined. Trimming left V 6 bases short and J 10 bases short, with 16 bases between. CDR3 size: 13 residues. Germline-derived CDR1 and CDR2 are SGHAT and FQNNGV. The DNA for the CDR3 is TGTGCCAGCAGTAACGCCGTGGCGGTAGAGCAGTTCTTC. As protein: CASSNAVAVEQFF.

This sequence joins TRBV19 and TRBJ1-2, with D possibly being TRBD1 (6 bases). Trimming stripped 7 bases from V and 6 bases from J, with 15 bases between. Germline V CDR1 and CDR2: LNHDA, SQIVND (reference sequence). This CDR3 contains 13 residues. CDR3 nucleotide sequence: TGTGCCAGTACCACGGGAGGGGGAGATGGCTACACCTTC. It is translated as CASTTGGGDGYTF.

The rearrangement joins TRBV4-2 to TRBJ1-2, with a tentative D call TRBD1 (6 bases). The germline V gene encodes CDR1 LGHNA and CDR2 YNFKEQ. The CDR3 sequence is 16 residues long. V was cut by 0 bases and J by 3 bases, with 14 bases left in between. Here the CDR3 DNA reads TGTGCCAGCAGCCAAGATCTCGGAGGGGGGGACTATGGCTACACCTTC. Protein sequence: CASSQDLGGGDYGYTF.

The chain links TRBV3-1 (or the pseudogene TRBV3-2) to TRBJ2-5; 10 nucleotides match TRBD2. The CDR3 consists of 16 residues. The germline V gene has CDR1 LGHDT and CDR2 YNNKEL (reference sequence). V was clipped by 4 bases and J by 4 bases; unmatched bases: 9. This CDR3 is CASSLLLAGKRETQYF. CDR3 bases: TGTGCCAGCAGCCTACTACTAGCGGGGAAACGAGAGACCCAGTACTTC.

The CDR3 DNA sequence: TGTGCCAGCAGTTTAACAGGGGACCCTAACTATGGCTACACCTTC. Protein: CASSLTGDPNYGYTF. The chain couples TRBV28 to TRBJ1-2; 7 nucleotides line up with TRBD1. In germline, CDR1 is MDHEN, CDR2 SYDVKM. CDR3 length equals 15 residues. Germline trimming cut 2 bases from V and 0 bases from J; bases unmatched to any gene: 3.

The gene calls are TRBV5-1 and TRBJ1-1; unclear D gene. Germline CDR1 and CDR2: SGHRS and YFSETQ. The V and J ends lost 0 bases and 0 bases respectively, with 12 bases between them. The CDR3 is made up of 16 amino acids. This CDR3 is CASSLGVESMNTEAFF. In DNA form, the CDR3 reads TGCGCCAGCAGCTTGGGAGTGGAATCCATGAACACTGAAGCTTTCTTT.

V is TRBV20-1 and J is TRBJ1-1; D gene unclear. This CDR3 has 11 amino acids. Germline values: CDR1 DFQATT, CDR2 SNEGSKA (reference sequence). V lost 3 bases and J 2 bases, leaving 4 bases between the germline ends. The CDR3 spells CSARGNTEAFF. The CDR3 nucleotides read TGCAGTGCTAGGGGAAACACTGAAGCTTTCTTT.

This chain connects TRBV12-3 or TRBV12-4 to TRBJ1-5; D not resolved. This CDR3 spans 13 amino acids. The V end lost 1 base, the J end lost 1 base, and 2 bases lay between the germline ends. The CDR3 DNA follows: TGTGCCAGCAGTTTAGAGAGCAATCAGCCCCAGCATTTT. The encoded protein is CASSLESNQPQHF.

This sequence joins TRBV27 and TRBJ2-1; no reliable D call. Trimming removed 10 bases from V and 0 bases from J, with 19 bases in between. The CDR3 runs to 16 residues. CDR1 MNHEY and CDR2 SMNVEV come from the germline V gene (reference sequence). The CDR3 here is CATLRSAPSSYNEQFF. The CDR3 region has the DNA TGTGCCACCCTGAGAAGCGCACCTAGCTCCTACAATGAGCAGTTCTTC.